This TCR beta chain was recorded in a study of response to subunit inactivated influenza vaccine. MiXCR, applied by TCRdb to the RT-PCR reads, yields one record per CDR3 protein. The table shows 650,000 to 850,000 distinct CDR3 sequences, with around 14% occurring only once. As to this clonotype: Its antigen remains unidentified.

General study points: Authors suggested each seasonal flu vaccination may recruit only limited numbers of new T cells.

Germline values: CDR1 MDHEN, CDR2 SYDVKM. V lost 5 bases and J lost 3, with 9 bases in between. The CDR3 has 13 residues. The source is a man over 45 who received an inactivated influenza vaccine. The sequencing here drew on PBMCs from blood, taken about 14 days before vaccination. The chain couples TRBV28 to TRBJ2-3; D is uncertain. CDR3 nucleotide sequence: TGTGCCAGCAGTCCCCCCGATACAGATACGCAGTATTTT. Protein sequence: CASSPPDTDTQYF.